This T cell receptor beta chain was identified during a study of T cell responses to AZD1222 COVID-19 vaccine. The germline V gene has CDR1 KGHSH and CDR2 LQKENI. This CDR3 has 16 residues. V lost 4 bases and J 8 bases, leaving 18 bases between the germline ends. This clone was counted between two and nine times. Only in-frame clones appear in the TCRdb table, and some are missing; sequencing was by immunoSEQ multiplex PCR. The sample records about 140,000 clones, around 92% being singletons. This TCR was recovered from an adult in good health. The V gene is TRBV18, the J gene TRBJ1-6, with D possibly matching TRBD1 (6 bases). The material was peripheral blood, obtained on day 0 of AZD1222 vaccination. DNA of the CDR3: TGTGCCAGCTCACGGGGACTAGAGGGGGTGTATTCACCCCTCCACTTT. This encodes CASSRGLEGVYSPLHF.